This TCR beta chain derives from a study of CD8 T cells in Susac syndrome. Study-level information: Among sequenced Susac syndrome patients, six had active disease and eight were in remission.

After extraction with the RNeasy kit, about 0.45 to 1 ug of the RNA was reverse transcribed using random hexamers. Each CDR3 protein gets one entry after TCRdb re-called the immunoSEQ multiplex PCR reads with MiXCR. The data hold 210,000 or so distinct CDR3 sequences, with 94% observed a single time. J lost 2 bases, V lost 6 bases, and 21 bases had no gene match. From germline, CDR1 is SNHLY and CDR2 FYNNEI. The CDR3 length is 19 residues. The TCR sequence derives from a human donor with Susac syndrome. The chain carries TRBV2 and TRBJ1-2; 7 bases fit TRBD1. Material for sequencing was CD4+ T cells from PBMCs. CDR3 residues: CASRPDRVTALRTNYGYTF. The CDR3 DNA reads as TGTGCCAGCAGGCCTGACAGGGTCACCGCTCTCCGAACGAACTATGGCTACACCTTC.